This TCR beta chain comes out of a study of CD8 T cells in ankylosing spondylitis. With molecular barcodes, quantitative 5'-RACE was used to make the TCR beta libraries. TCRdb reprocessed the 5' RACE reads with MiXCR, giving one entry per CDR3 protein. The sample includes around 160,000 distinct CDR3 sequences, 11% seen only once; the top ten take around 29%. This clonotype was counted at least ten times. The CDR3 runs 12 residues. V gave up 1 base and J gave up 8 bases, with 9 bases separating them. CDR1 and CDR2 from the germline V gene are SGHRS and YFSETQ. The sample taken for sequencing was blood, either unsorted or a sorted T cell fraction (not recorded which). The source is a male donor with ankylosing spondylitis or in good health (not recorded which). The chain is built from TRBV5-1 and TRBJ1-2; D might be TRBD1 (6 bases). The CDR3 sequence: CASSLYREGYTF. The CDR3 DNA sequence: TGCGCCAGCAGCTTGTACAGGGAAGGCTACACCTTC.